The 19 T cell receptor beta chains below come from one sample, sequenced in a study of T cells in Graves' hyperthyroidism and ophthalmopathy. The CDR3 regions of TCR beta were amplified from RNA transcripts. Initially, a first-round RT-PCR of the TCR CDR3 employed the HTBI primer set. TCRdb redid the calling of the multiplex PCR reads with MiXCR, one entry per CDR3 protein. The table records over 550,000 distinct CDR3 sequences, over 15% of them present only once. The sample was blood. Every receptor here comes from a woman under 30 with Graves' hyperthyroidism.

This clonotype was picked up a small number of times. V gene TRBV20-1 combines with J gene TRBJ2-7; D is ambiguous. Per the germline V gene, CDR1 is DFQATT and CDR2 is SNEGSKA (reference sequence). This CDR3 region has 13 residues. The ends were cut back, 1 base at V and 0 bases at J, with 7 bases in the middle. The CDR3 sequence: CSARARSSYEQYF. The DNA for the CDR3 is TGCAGTGCTAGAGCGAGGAGCTCCTACGAGCAGTACTTC.

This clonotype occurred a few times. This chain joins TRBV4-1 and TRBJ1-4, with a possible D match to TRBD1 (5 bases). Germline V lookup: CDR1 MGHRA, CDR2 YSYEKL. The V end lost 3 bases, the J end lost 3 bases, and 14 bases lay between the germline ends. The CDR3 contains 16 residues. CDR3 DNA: TGCGCCAGCAGCCAGTCCCAGGGACGGTCTAATGAAAAACTGTTTTTT. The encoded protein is CASSQSQGRSNEKLFF.

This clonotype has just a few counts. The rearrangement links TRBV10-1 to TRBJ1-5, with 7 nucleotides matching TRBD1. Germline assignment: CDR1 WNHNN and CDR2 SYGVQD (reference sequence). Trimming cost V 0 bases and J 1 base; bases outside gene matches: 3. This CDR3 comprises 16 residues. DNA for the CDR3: TGCGCCAGCAGTGAGTCCTACAGGGGCAGCAATCAGCCCCAGCATTTT. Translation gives CASSESYRGSNQPQHF.

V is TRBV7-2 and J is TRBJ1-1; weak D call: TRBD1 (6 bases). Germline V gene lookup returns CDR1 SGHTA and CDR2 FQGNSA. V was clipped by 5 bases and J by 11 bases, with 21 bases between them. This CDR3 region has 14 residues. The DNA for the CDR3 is TGTGCCAGCAGCCAGGAGGGGGGGGGGCGGTCGGCTTTCTTT. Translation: CASSQEGGGRSAFF.

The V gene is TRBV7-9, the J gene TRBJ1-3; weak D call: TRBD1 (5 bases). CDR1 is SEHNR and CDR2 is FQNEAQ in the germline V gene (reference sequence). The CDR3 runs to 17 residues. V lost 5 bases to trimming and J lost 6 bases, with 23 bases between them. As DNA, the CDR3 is TGTGCCAGCAGCCCCCCTCCCGGGACGGACCCGAAAAACACCATATATTTT. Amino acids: CASSPPPGTDPKNTIYF.

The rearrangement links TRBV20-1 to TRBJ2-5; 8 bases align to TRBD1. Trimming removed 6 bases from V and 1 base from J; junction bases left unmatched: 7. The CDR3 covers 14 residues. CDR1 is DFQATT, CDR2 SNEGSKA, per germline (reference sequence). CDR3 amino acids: CSALKTGGQETQYF. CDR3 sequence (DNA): TGCAGTGCCCTGAAAACAGGGGGCCAAGAGACCCAGTACTTC.

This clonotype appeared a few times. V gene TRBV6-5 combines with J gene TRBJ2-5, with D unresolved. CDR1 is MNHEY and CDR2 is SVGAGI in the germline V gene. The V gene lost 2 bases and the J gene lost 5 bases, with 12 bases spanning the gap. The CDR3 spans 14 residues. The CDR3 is CASSYGVSEETQYF. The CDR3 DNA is TGTGCCAGCAGTTACGGGGTTAGTGAGGAGACCCAGTACTTC.

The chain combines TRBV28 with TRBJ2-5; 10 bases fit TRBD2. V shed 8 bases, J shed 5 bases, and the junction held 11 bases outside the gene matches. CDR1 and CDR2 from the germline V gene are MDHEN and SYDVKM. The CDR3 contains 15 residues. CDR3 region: CASWTSGTLGETQYF. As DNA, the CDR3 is TGTGCCAGCTGGACTAGCGGTACTCTGGGGGAGACCCAGTACTTC. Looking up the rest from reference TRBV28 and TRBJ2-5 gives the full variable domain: DVKVTQSSRYLVKRTGEKVFLECVQDMDHENMFWYRQDPGLGLRLIYFSYDVKMKEKGDIPEGYSVSREKKERFSLILESASTNQTSMYLCASWTSGTLGETQYFGPGTRLLVL.

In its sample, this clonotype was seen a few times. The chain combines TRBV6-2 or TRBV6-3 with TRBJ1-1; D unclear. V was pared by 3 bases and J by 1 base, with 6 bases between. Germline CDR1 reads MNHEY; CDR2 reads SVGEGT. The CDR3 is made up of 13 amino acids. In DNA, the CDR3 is TGTGCCAGCAGTTATACACCGAACACTGAAGCTTTCTTT. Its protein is CASSYTPNTEAFF.

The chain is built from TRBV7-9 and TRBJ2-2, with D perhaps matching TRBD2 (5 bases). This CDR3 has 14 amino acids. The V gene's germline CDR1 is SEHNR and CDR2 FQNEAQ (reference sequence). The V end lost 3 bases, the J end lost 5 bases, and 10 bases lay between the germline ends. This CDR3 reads CASSLAGKTGELFF. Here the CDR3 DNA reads TGTGCCAGCAGCTTGGCCGGGAAAACCGGGGAGCTGTTTTTT.

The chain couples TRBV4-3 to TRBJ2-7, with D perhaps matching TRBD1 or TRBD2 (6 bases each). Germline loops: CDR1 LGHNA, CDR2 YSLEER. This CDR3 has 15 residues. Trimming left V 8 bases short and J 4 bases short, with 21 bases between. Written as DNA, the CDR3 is TGCGCCAGCTCTCAGGGGACATCGACTAGGTACGAGCAGTACTTC. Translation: CASSQGTSTRYEQYF.

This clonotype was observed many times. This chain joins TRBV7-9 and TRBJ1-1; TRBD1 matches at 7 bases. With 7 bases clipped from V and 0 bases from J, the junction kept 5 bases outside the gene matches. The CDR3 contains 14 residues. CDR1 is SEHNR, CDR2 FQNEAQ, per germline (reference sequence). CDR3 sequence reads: CASKTGTLNTEAFF. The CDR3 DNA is TGTGCCAGCAAGACAGGGACCCTGAACACTGAAGCTTTCTTT.

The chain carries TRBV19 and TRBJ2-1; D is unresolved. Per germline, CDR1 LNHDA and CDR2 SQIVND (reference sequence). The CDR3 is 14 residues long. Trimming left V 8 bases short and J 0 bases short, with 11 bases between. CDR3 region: CASLGRSSYNEQFF. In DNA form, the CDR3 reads TGTGCCAGTCTTGGAAGGAGCTCCTACAATGAGCAGTTCTTC.

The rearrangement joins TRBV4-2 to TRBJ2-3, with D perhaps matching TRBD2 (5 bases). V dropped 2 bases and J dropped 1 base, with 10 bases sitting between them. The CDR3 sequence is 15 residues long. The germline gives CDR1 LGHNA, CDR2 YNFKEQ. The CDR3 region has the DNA TGTGCCAGCAGCCAACTGGACGGGGGCACAGATACGCAGTATTTT. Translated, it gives CASSQLDGGTDTQYF.

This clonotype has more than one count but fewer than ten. The CDR3 DNA follows: TGTGCCAGCAGCCAAGATTCCCTAGATACGCAGTATTTT. Its translation: CASSQDSLDTQYF. The chain combines TRBV7-9 with TRBJ2-3; no clear D. Trimming removed 5 bases at V and 5 bases at J, with 11 bases between. The CDR3 has 13 residues. From germline, CDR1 is SEHNR and CDR2 FQNEAQ (reference sequence).

The CDR3 reads CASSLGDQSNPYNEQFF. The CDR3 DNA follows: TGTGCCAGCAGCTTAGGGGACCAGTCAAACCCCTACAATGAGCAGTTCTTC. V gene TRBV7-6 combines with J gene TRBJ2-1; either TRBD1 or TRBD2 may fit D (5 bases each). Trimming removed 1 base from V and 2 bases from J, with 15 bases in between. The germline V gene encodes CDR1 SGHVS and CDR2 FNYEAQ. The CDR3 contains 17 residues.

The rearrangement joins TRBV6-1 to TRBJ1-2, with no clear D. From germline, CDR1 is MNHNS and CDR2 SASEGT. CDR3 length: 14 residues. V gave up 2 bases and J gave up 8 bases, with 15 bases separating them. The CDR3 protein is CASSENRRFWGYTF. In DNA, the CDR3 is TGTGCCAGCAGTGAAAACCGGCGATTTTGGGGCTACACCTTC.

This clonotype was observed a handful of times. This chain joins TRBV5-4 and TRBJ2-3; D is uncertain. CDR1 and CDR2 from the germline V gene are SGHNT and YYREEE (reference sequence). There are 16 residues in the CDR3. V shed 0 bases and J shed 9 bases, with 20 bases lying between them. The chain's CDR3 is CASSLGSNGPQITQYF. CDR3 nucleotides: TGTGCCAGCAGCTTGGGATCGAACGGACCACAGATAACGCAGTATTTT.

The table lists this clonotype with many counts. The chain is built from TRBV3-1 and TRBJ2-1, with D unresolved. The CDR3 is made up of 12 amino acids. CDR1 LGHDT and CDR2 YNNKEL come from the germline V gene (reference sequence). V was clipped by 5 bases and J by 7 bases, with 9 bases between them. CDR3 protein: CASSFPENEQFF. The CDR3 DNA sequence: TGTGCCAGCAGCTTCCCTGAAAATGAGCAGTTCTTC.